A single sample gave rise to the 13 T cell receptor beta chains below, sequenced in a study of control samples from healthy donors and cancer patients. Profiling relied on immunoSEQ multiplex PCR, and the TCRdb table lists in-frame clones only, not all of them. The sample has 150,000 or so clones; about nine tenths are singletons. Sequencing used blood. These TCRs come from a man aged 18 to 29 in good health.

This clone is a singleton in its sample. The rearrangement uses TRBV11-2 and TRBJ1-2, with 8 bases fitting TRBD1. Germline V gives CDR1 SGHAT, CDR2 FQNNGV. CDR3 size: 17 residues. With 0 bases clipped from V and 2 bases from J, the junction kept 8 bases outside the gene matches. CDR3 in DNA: TGTGCCAGCAGCTTAGAATACAGGACAGGGTGGAACTATGGCTACACCTTC. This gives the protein CASSLEYRTGWNYGYTF.

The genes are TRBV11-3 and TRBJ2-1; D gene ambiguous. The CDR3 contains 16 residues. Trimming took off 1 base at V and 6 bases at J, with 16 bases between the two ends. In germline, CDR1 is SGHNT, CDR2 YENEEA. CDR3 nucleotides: TGTGCCAGCAGCTTAGGCCTATACTTGGGTGGCAATGAGCAGTTCTTC. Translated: CASSLGLYLGGNEQFF. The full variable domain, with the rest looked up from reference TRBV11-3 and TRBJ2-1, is EAGVVQSPRYKIIEKKQPVAFWCNPISGHNTLYWYLQNLGQGPELLIRYENEEAVDDSQLPKDRFSAERLKGVDSTLKIQPAELGDSAVYLCASSLGLYLGGNEQFFGPGTRLTVL.

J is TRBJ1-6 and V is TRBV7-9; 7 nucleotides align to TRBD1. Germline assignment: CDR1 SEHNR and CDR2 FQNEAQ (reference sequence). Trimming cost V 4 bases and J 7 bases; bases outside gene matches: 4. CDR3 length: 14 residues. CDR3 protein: CASSYGTDNSPLHF. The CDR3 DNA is TGTGCCAGCAGCTACGGGACAGACAATTCACCCCTCCACTTT.

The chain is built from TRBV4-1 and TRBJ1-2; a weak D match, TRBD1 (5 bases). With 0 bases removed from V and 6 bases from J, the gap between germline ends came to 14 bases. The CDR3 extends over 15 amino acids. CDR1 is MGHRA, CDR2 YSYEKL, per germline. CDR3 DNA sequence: TGCGCCAGCAGCCAAGATACAGGCAGGGAAAATGGCTACACCTTC. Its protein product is CASSQDTGRENGYTF.

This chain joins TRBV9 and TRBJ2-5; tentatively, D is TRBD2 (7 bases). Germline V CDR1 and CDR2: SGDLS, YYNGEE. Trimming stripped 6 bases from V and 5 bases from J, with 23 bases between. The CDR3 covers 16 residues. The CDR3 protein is CASTKLGASGQETQYF. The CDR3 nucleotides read TGTGCCAGCACCAAGTTGGGGGCTAGCGGACAGGAGACCCAGTACTTC.

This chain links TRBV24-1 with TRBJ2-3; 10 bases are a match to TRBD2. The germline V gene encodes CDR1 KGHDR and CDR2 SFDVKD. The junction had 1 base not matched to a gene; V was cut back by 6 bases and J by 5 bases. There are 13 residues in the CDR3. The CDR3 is CATSPSGGDTQYF. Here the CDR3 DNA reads TGTGCCACCAGTCCTAGCGGGGGAGATACGCAGTATTTT.

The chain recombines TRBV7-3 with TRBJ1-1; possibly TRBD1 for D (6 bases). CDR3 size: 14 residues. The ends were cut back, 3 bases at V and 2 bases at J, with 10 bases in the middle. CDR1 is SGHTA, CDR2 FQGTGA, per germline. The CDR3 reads CASSLTGPNTEAFF. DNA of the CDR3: TGTGCCAGCAGCTTGACAGGTCCAAACACTGAAGCTTTCTTT. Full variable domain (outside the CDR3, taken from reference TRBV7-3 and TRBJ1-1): GAGVSQTPSNKVTEKGKYVELRCDPISGHTALYWYRQSLGQGPEFLIYFQGTGAADDSGLPNDRFFAVRPEGSVSTLKIQRTERGDSAVYLCASSLTGPNTEAFFGQGTRLTVV.

CDR3 residues: CATGRGGGGDEQFF. Written as DNA, the CDR3 is TGTGCCACTGGGAGGGGAGGAGGTGGCGATGAGCAGTTCTTC. The chain couples TRBV6-4 to TRBJ2-1, with 7 bases that match TRBD2. Trimming removed 10 bases from V and 8 bases from J; junction bases left unmatched: 14. This CDR3 region has 14 residues. CDR1 and CDR2 from the germline V gene are MRHNA and SNTAGT.

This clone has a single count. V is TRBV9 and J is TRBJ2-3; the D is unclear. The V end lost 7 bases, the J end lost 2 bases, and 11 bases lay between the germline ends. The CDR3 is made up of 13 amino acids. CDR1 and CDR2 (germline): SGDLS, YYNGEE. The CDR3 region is CASESGLTDTQYF. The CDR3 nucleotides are TGTGCCAGCGAGTCCGGGCTCACAGATACGCAGTATTTT.

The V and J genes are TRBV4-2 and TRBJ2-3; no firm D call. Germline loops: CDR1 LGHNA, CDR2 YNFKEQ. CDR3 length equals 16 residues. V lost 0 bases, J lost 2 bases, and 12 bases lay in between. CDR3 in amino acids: CASSQERLVDTDTQYF. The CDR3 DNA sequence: TGTGCCAGCAGCCAAGAACGGCTCGTCGACACAGATACGCAGTATTTT.

DNA for the CDR3: TGTGCCAGCAGCTTAGGGTTTGCAGGGATTGGCTACACCTTC. It is translated as CASSLGFAGIGYTF. The V call is TRBV7-9, the J call TRBJ1-2, with TRBD1 as a possible D gene (5 bases). The CDR3 runs 14 residues. From germline, CDR1 is SEHNR and CDR2 FQNEAQ (reference sequence). V lost 1 base to trimming and J lost 7 bases, with 13 bases between them.

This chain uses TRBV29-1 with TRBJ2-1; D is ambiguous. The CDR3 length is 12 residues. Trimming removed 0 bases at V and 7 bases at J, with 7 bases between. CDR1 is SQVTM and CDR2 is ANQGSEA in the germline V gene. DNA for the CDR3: TGCAGCGTTGAAGACGGGCCAAATGAGCAGTTCTTC. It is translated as CSVEDGPNEQFF.

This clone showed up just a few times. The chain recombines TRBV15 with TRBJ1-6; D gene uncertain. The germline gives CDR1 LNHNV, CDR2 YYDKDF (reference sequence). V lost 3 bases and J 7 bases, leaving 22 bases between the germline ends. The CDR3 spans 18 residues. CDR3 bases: TGTGCCACCAGCAGCCGGGTTATTGGGCTTGTCAAAAATTCACCCCTCCACTTT. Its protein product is CATSSRVIGLVKNSPLHF. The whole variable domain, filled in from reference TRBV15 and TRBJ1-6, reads DAMVIQNPRYQVTQFGKPVTLSCSQTLNHNVMYWYQQKSSQAPKLLFHYYDKDFNNEADTPDNFQSRRPNTSFCFLDIRSPGLGDTAMYLCATSSRVIGLVKNSPLHFGNGTRLTVT.